Each of the 15 T cell receptor beta chains below was sequenced from the same sample in a study of blood T cell repertoires in COVID-19. The protocol was immunoSEQ multiplex PCR, while the TCRdb copy is restricted to in-frame clones and leaves out a portion. The sample comprises 350,000 or so clones, about 90% of which are singletons, and 1% rests with the top ten. The sample taken for sequencing was PBMCs or T cells enriched from blood (not recorded which). These receptors all stem from a woman aged 25 to 39 who had been exposed to COVID-19.

V and J are TRBV7-9 and TRBJ2-5; 10 nucleotides align to TRBD2. Trimming took 6 bases from V and 5 from J; bases not matched to a gene: 6. The CDR3 is 14 amino acids. Germline V gene data show CDR1 as SEHNR and CDR2 as FQNEAQ (reference sequence). CDR3 DNA: TGTGCCAGCAGTCCTAGCGGGAGCAAGGAGACCCAGTACTTC. It translates to CASSPSGSKETQYF.

This chain joins TRBV2 and TRBJ1-5, with D possibly matching TRBD1 (5 bases). This CDR3 is 14 amino acids long. Trimming pared 1 base from V and 4 bases from J, leaving 8 bases between. The germline V gene has CDR1 SNHLY and CDR2 FYNNEI. The CDR3 DNA follows: TGTGCCAGCAGTGAAGGGCAGGGTAATCAGCCCCAGCATTTT. Protein product: CASSEGQGNQPQHF.

This clone was detected only a few times. The chain joins TRBV7-2 to TRBJ1-2, with D perhaps TRBD1 (6 bases). Per the germline V gene, CDR1 is SGHTA and CDR2 is FQGNSA. The CDR3 contains 14 residues. V was cut by 7 bases and J by 0 bases, with 12 bases left in between. DNA of the CDR3: TGTGCCAGCACCTGGACAGAAACTAACTATGGCTACACCTTC. Its protein product is CASTWTETNYGYTF.

This chain connects TRBV10-3 to TRBJ1-1; no definite D call. V lost 4 bases and J 1 base, leaving 10 bases between the germline ends. Germline V CDR1 and CDR2: ENHRY, SYGVKD. The CDR3 sequence is 14 residues long. CDR3 loop: CAISGRERNTEAFF. The CDR3 DNA sequence: TGTGCCATCAGTGGTAGGGAGAGGAACACTGAAGCTTTCTTT.

The J gene is TRBJ2-7, the V gene TRBV12-5, with 12 bases fitting TRBD2. The CDR3 covers 15 residues. V was clipped by 1 base and J by 5 bases; unmatched bases: 3. Germline V CDR1 and CDR2: LGHNT, FRNRAP. CDR3 bases: TGTGCTAGTGGTTTGGGACTAGCGGGAGTCGACGAGCAGTACTTC. It specifies CASGLGLAGVDEQYF. Full variable domain (outside the CDR3, taken from reference TRBV12-5 and TRBJ2-7): DARVTQTPRHKVTEMGQEVTMRCQPILGHNTVFWYRQTMMQGLELLAYFRNRAPLDDSGMPKDRFSAEMPDATLATLKIQPSEPRDSAVYFCASGLGLAGVDEQYFGPGTRLTVT.

The chain joins TRBV7-3 to TRBJ2-2, with a tentative D call TRBD2 (6 bases). Germline-derived CDR1 and CDR2 are SGHTA and FQGTGA. The ends were cut back, 0 bases at V and 2 bases at J, with 16 bases in the middle. The length of the CDR3 is 18 residues. CDR3 in amino acids: CASSLTGLGVLNTGELFF. CDR3 nucleotide sequence: TGTGCCAGCAGCTTAACGGGACTGGGGGTCCTAAACACCGGGGAGCTGTTTTTT. The complete variable domain, with remaining parts taken from reference TRBV7-3 and TRBJ2-2, reads GAGVSQTPSNKVTEKGKYVELRCDPISGHTALYWYRQSLGQGPEFLIYFQGTGAADDSGLPNDRFFAVRPEGSVSTLKIQRTERGDSAVYLCASSLTGLGVLNTGELFFGEGSRLTVL.

The chain recombines TRBV13 with TRBJ1-5; possible D gene TRBD1, 6 bases. The CDR3 extends over 14 amino acids. Germline V CDR1 and CDR2: PRHDT, FYEKMQ (reference sequence). Trimming removed 0 bases at V and 7 bases at J, with 10 bases between. CDR3 residues: CASSLGRGQQPQHF. In DNA, the CDR3 is TGTGCCAGCAGCTTAGGCAGGGGCCAGCAGCCCCAGCATTTT.

The chain joins TRBV7-2 to TRBJ2-1; 14 bases are shared with TRBD2. V lost 5 bases, J lost 0 bases, and 9 bases stayed unmatched. The germline CDR1 and CDR2 sequences are SGHTA and FQGNSA. The CDR3 contains 19 residues. CDR3 coding DNA: TGTGCCAGCAGCACCACGGGACTAGCGGGGGTGAGCTCCTACAATGAGCAGTTCTTC. This codes for CASSTTGLAGVSSYNEQFF.

The J gene is TRBJ2-2, the V gene TRBV6-4, with 8 positions matching TRBD2. V was clipped by 5 bases and J by 2 bases; unmatched bases: 4. The germline V gene has CDR1 MRHNA and CDR2 SNTAGT. The CDR3 totals 15 residues. The CDR3 here is CASSISGGNTGELFF. The CDR3 bases are TGTGCCAGCAGTATCAGCGGGGGAAACACCGGGGAGCTGTTTTTT.

V and J are TRBV2 and TRBJ2-7; D gene ambiguous. Germline CDR1 SNHLY, CDR2 FYNNEI. V was cut by 6 bases and J by 0 bases, with 12 bases left in between. This CDR3 region has 14 residues. The CDR3 loop reads CASRRTVSSYEQYF. DNA of the CDR3: TGTGCCAGCAGAAGAACAGTCAGCTCCTACGAGCAGTACTTC.

The CDR3 reads CASSLVQGFGSYNSPLHF. The CDR3, as DNA: TGTGCCAGCAGTTTGGTACAGGGGTTTGGGTCCTATAATTCACCCCTCCACTTT. This chain uses TRBV28 with TRBJ1-6; 7 bases match TRBD1. There are 18 residues in the CDR3. V dropped 3 bases and J dropped 1; count of bases not matched to a gene: 9. Germline lookup yields CDR1 MDHEN and CDR2 SYDVKM. The entire variable domain, with the rest obtained from reference TRBV28 and TRBJ1-6, is as follows: DVKVTQSSRYLVKRTGEKVFLECVQDMDHENMFWYRQDPGLGLRLIYFSYDVKMKEKGDIPEGYSVSREKKERFSLILESASTNQTSMYLCASSLVQGFGSYNSPLHFGNGTRLTVT.

This chain links TRBV9 with TRBJ2-1, with 9 positions matching TRBD2. CDR1 and CDR2 from the germline V gene are SGDLS and YYNGEE. The CDR3 consists of 15 residues. Losses at the gene ends were 2 bases for V and 9 bases for J; bases not matched to a gene: 9. The CDR3 DNA reads as TGTGCCAGCAGCGTGACTAGCGGAATGCCGACTGAGCAGTTCTTC. This sequence encodes CASSVTSGMPTEQFF.

The chain has TRBV27 and TRBJ2-1, with TRBD2 matching 7 bases. In germline, CDR1 is MNHEY, CDR2 SMNVEV (reference sequence). The V segment lost 1 base and the J segment 0 bases; nucleotides outside the gene matches: 12. The CDR3 totals 19 residues. The CDR3 loop reads CASSLWGLPFPDSYNEQFF. CDR3 nucleotide sequence: TGTGCCAGCAGTTTATGGGGACTACCTTTCCCAGACTCCTACAATGAGCAGTTCTTC.

The gene calls are TRBV4-1 and TRBJ2-1; 11 bases align to TRBD2. J gave up 1 base and V 0 bases, and 8 bases lay outside the gene matches. The V gene's germline CDR1 is MGHRA and CDR2 YSYEKL. The CDR3 loop spans 19 amino acids. Here the CDR3 reads CASSQDAVTSGASYNEQFF. The CDR3 DNA is TGCGCCAGCAGCCAAGATGCCGTGACTAGCGGGGCGTCCTACAATGAGCAGTTCTTC.

The chain carries TRBV11-2 and TRBJ2-7; D may be TRBD1 (5 bases). In germline, CDR1 is SGHAT, CDR2 FQNNGV. V was trimmed by 3 bases and J by 2 bases, leaving 8 bases between them. The CDR3 contains 13 residues. The CDR3 DNA is TGTGCCAGCAGCTTTGACAGACCCTACGAGCAGTACTTC. Translating gives CASSFDRPYEQYF.